The sequence of this T cell receptor (beta chain) was determined in a study of shared clonotypes between healthy human individuals. On the study more broadly: For every donor, three CD4 naive, three CD4 memory, two CD8 naive and one CD8 memory plates were used.

Study conclusions and caveats: Sampling included only blood; tissue repertoires likely differ. A few donors had around 5.2% of their naive CD4 clonotypes in common.

The data were produced by immunoSEQ multiplex PCR, yet TCRdb's version contains in-frame clones alone and is incomplete. The repertoire has 2.5 million or so clones, over 85% of them found once; the top ten carry over 0.12%. Trimming at V came to 0 bases and at J to 0 bases, leaving 2 bases not matched to a gene. This CDR3 comprises 16 residues. Germline V gene sequence: CDR1 SGHNT, CDR2 YYREEE (reference sequence). In the case of this clone: Antigen specificity is unknown.

This TCR derives from a man between 18 and 35 years old in good health. Sequenced input: naive CD4+ T cells sorted from blood. Subset defined: CD45RA+ positively selected. V is TRBV5-4 and J is TRBJ2-3, with 9 bases that match TRBD2. The CDR3 coding sequence is TGTGCCAGCAGCTTGGGACTAGCGGTTAGCACAGATACGCAGTATTTT. Translating gives CASSLGLAVSTDTQYF.